This T cell receptor beta chain was found in a study of CD8 T cells in ankylosing spondylitis. Broader study findings: For ankylosing spondylitis blood, a TCR beta motif of about eight highly homologous variants appeared characteristic.

In its sample, this clonotype was seen a few times. Its antigen is as yet unknown. TCRdb re-called the 5' RACE reads through MiXCR, storing one row per CDR3 protein. The repertoire holds about 840,000 distinct CDR3 sequences, with approximately 12% as singletons. Trimming left V 5 bases short and J 3 bases short, with 8 bases between. CDR3 size: 14 residues. The chain couples TRBV12-3 or TRBV12-4 to TRBJ1-6, with D uncertain. Sequenced input: blood, either unsorted or a sorted T cell fraction (not recorded which). The clonotype was recovered from a male donor with ankylosing spondylitis. The CDR3 DNA is TGTGCCAGCAGTCCACAAAACTATAATTCACCCCTCCACTTT. As protein: CASSPQNYNSPLHF.